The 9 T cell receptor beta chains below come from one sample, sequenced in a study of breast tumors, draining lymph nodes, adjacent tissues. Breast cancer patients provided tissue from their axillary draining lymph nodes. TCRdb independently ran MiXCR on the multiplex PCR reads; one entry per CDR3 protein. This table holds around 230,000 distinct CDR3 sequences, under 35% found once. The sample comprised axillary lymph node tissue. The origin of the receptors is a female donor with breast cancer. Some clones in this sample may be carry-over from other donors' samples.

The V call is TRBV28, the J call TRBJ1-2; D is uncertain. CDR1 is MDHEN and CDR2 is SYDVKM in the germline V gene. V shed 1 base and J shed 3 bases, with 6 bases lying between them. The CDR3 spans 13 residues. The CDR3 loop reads CASSLSGDYGYTF. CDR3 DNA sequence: TGTGCCAGCAGTTTATCCGGGGACTATGGCTACACCTTC.

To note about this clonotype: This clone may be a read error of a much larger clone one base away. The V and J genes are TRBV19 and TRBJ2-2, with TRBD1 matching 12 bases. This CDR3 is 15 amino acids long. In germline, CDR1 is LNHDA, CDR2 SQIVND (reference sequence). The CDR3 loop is CAGSMGQGAVGELFF. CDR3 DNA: TGTGCCGGTAGTATGGGACAGGGGGCGGTCGGGGAGCTGTTTTTT.

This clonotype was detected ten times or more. CDR3 nucleotides: TGTGCCACCAGCTTCAGATCCCAAACAGGGAGCACAGATACGCAGTATTTT. This sequence encodes CATSFRSQTGSTDTQYF. The chain employs TRBV15 and TRBJ2-3, with D tentatively TRBD1 (6 bases). The V end lost 5 bases, the J end lost 0 bases, and 18 bases lay between the germline ends. The germline V gene has CDR1 LNHNV and CDR2 YYDKDF (reference sequence). The CDR3 consists of 17 residues. Filled out from reference TRBV15 and TRBJ2-3, the complete variable domain reads DAMVIQNPRYQVTQFGKPVTLSCSQTLNHNVMYWYQQKSSQAPKLLFHYYDKDFNNEADTPDNFQSRRPNTSFCFLDIRSPGLGDTAMYLCATSFRSQTGSTDTQYFGPGTRLTVL.

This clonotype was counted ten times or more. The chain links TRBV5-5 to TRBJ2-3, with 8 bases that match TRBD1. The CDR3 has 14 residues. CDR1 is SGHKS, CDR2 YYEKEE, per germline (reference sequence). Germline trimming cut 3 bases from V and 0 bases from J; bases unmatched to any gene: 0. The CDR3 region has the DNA TGTGCCAGCAGCTGGACAGGGAGCACAGATACGCAGTATTTT. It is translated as CASSWTGSTDTQYF.

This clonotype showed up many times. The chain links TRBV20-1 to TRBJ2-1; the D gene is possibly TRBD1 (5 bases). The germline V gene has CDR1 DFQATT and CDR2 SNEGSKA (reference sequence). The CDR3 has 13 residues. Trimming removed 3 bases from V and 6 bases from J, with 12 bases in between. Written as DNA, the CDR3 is TGCAGTGCTAGGCAGGGTTCGGGCAATGAGCAGTTCTTC. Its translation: CSARQGSGNEQFF.

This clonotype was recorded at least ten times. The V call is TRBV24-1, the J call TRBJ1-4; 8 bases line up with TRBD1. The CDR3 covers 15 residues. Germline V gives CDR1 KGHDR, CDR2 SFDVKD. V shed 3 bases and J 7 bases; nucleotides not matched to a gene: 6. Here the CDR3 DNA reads TGTGCCACCAGTGATCAGACAGGGGAGGGTGAAAAACTGTTTTTT. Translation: CATSDQTGEGEKLFF.

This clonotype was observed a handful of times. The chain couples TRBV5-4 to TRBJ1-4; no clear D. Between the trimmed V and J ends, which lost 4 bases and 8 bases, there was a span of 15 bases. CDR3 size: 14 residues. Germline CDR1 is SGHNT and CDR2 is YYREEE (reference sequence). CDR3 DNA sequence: TGTGCCAGCAGCACGGCCCCGGGAGTGGAAAAACTGTTTTTT. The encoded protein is CASSTAPGVEKLFF.

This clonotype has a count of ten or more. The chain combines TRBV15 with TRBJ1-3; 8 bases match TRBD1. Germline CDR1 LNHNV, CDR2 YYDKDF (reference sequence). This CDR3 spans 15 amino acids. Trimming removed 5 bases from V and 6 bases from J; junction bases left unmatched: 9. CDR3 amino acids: CATSERQGRLNTIYF. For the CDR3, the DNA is TGTGCCACCAGCGAGCGACAGGGGAGGTTAAACACCATATATTTT. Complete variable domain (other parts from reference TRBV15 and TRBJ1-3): DAMVIQNPRYQVTQFGKPVTLSCSQTLNHNVMYWYQQKSSQAPKLLFHYYDKDFNNEADTPDNFQSRRPNTSFCFLDIRSPGLGDTAMYLCATSERQGRLNTIYFGEGSWLTVV.

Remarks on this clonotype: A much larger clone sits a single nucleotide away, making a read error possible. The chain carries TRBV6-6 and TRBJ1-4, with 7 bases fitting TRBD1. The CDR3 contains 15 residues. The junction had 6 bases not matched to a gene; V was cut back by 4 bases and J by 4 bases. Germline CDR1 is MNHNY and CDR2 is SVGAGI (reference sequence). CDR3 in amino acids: CASSSGTADNEKLFF. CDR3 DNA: TGTGCCAGCAGTTCAGGGACAGCGGATAATGAAAAACTGTTTTTT.